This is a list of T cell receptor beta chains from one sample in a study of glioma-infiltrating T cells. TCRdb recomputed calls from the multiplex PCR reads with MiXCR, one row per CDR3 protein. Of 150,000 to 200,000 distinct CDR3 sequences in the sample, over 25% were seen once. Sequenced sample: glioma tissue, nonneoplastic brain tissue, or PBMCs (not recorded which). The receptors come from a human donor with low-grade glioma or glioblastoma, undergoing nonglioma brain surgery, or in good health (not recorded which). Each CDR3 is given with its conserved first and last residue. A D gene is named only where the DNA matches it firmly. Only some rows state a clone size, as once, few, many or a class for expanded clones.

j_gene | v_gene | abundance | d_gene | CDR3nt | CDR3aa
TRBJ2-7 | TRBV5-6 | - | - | TGTGCCAGCTTGCCGACAGGACGAGGCGAGCAGTACTTC | CASLPTGRGEQYF
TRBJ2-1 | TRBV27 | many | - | TGTGCCAGCATTGGCTCCGGGAAAAGAAGGGATTACAATGAGCAGTTCTTC | CASIGSGKRRDYNEQFF
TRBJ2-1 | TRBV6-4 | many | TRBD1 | TGTGCCAGCAGTGACTCTCTTAGGGACAGGGGGCACAATGAGCAGTTCTTC | CASSDSLRDRGHNEQFF
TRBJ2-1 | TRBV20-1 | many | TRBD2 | TGCACCCCGGGACTAGCGGCAATGAGCTCCTACAATGAGCAGTTCTTC | CTPGLAAMSSYNEQFF
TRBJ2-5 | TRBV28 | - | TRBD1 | TGTGCCAGCAGTTCCGGACAGGTGTCGGCAGAGACCCAGTACTTC | CASSSGQVSAETQYF
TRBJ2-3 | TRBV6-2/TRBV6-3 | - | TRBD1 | TGTGCCAGCAGGGGGACAGGGGGGAGCACAGATACGCAGTATTTT | CASRGTGGSTDTQYF
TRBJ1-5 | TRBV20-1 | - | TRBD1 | TGCCGTGCTCTTGGGGCGACAGGGCTGGGACAGCCCCAGCATTTT | CRALGATGLGQPQHF
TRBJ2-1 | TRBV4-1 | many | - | TGCGCCAGCAGCCCAAACAGAAATAGCGGTAACAATGAGCAGTTCTTC | CASSPNRNSGNNEQFF
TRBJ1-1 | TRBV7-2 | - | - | TGTGCCCGCCGGTTAGGGATGAACACTGAAGCTTTCTTT | CARRLGMNTEAFF
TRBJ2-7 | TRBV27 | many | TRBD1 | TGTGCCAGCAGTTTATCTATACCGGGACAGGGGGCGAACTACGAGCAGTACTTC | CASSLSIPGQGANYEQYF
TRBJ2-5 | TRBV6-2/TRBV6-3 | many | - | TGTGCCAGCAGTCCCGCCGGACTATCTCAAGAGACCCAGTACTTC | CASSPAGLSQETQYF
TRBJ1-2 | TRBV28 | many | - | TGTGCCAGCAGCGGACAGAGCTTCTGGGGTGGCTACACCTTC | CASSGQSFWGGYTF
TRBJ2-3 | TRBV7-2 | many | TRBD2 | TGTGCCAGCAGTTACCCCTCTAGCGGGAGCGGCACAGATACGCAGTATTTT | CASSYPSSGSGTDTQYF
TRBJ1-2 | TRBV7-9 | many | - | TGTGCCAGCAGCTTAGCGGGGGCGGACTATGGCTACACCTTC | CASSLAGADYGYTF
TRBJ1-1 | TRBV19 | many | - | TGTGCCAGTAGTACTTCGGGACAAATGAACACTGAAGCTTTCTTT | CASSTSGQMNTEAFF
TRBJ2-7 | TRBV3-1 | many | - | TGTGCCAGCAGCCGGTTCGACCGCTCCTACGAGCAGTACTTC | CASSRFDRSYEQYF
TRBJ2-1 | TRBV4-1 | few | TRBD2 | TGCGCCAGCAGCCAAGACCTGGGGCGGGAGGGCCGGTTAGCCTACAATGAGCAGTTCTTC | CASSQDLGREGRLAYNEQFF
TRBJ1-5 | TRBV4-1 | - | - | TGCGCCAGCAGCCAAGAAATAGCCGGGCGGAGCAATCAGCCCCAGCATTTT | CASSQEIAGRSNQPQHF
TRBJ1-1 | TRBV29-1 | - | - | TGCAGCGTTGGGAGGCAGATGAACACTGAAGCTTTCTTT | CSVGRQMNTEAFF
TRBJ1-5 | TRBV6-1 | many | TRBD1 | TGTGCCAGCACTACCGGGACAGGGGATCAGCCCCAGCATTTT | CASTTGTGDQPQHF
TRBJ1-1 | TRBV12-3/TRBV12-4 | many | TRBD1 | TGTGCCAGCAGTAAGCGGACAGGGCTCGCTGAAGCTTTCTTT | CASSKRTGLAEAFF
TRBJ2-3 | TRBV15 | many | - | TGTGCCACCAGCAGCAAACCTAAAGGGAAAGATACGCAGTATTTT | CATSSKPKGKDTQYF
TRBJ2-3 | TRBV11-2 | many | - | TGTGCCAGCAGCCTTCAACCAGATACGCAGTATTTT | CASSLQPDTQYF